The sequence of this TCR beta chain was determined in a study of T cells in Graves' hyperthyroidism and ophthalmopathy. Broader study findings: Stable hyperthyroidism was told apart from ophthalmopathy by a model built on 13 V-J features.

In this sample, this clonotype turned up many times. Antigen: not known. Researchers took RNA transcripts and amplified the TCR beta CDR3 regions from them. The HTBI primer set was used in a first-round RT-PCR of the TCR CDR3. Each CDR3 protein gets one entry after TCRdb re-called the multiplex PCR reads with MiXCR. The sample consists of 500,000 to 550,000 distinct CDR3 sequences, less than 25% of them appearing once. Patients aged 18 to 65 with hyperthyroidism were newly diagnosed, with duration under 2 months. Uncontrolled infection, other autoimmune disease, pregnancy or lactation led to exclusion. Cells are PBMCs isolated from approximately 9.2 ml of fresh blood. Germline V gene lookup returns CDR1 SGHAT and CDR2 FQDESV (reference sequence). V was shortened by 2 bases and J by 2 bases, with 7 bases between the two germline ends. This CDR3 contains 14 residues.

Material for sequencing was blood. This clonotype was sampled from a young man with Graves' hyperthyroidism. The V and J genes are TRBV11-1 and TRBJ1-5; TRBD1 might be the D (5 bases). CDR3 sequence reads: CASSLRDRNQPQHF. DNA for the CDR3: TGTGCCAGCAGCTTAAGGGACCGCAATCAGCCCCAGCATTTT.